The 11 T cell receptor beta chains reported below all come from one sample, sequenced in a study of spatial heterogeneity in lung cancer. Findings of the study overall: Tracking of tumor mutation counts was seen in expanded intratumoral alpha and beta TCR counts.

The antigens of these receptors remain unknown. The sample's time point: sample taken at primary tumor resection. TCRdb passed the 5' RACE reads through MiXCR, listing each CDR3 protein once. The profile shows fewer than 9,000 distinct CDR3 sequences, approximately 7% of them singletons. The sequencing here drew on lung tumor tissue, taken at surgery. Every receptor here comes from a female donor with early-stage non-small cell lung cancer.

This clonotype qualifies as medium-sized. The size of this beta chain means little, since it is a stray read in a library made for alpha chains. The chain recombines TRBV20-1 with TRBJ1-1, with 8 bases matching TRBD1. This CDR3 region has 13 residues. The germline CDR1 and CDR2 sequences are DFQATT and SNEGSKA (reference sequence). J gave up 0 bases and V 6 bases, and 3 bases lay outside the gene matches. This CDR3 reads CSADRGLNTEAFF. CDR3 nucleotide sequence: TGCAGTGCCGACAGGGGCCTGAACACTGAAGCTTTCTTT.

This clonotype showed up many times. This beta chain is an off-target read within a library intended for alpha chains, so its frequency means little. This rearrangement joins TRBV10-1 to TRBJ2-1, with D unresolved. The CDR3 is made up of 13 amino acids. V was shortened by 6 bases and J by 10 bases, with 16 bases between the two germline ends. Per the germline V gene, CDR1 is WNHNN and CDR2 is SYGVQD (reference sequence). As DNA, the CDR3 is TGCGCCAGCAGGGCAGCTGGCCGGACGGAGCAGTTCTTC. Its translation is CASRAAGRTEQFF.

Points on this clonotype: This beta chain lies outside the target of a library built for alpha chains; its clone size means little. V usage is TRBV7-8 and J usage is TRBJ2-5; maybe TRBD1 (6 bases). Per germline, CDR1 SGHVS and CDR2 FQNEAQ. The CDR3 runs 18 residues. Between the trimmed V and J ends, which lost 0 bases and 3 bases, there was a span of 20 bases. The CDR3 DNA follows: TGTGCCAGCAGCTTAGCCCGCTTCTCTACAGGGACCAAAGAGACCCAGTACTTC. This codes for CASSLARFSTGTKETQYF.

This clonotype was detected ten times or more. This beta chain is off target for a library built for alpha chains, so its abundance means little. The chain links TRBV24-1 to TRBJ1-2; D unclear. Looked up from germline, CDR1 is KGHDR and CDR2 is SFDVKD. V lost 3 bases and J 4 bases, leaving 11 bases between the germline ends. The CDR3 consists of 14 residues. The CDR3 DNA sequence: TGTGCCACCAGTGATGAACGGCTCACCTATGGCTACACCTTC. Protein: CATSDERLTYGYTF.

In this sample, this clonotype turned up many times. This beta chain is a stray read from a library made for alpha chains; its abundance is not meaningful. The rearrangement links TRBV5-1 to TRBJ1-2; 7 nucleotides agree with TRBD1. This CDR3 spans 13 amino acids. Germline CDR1 reads SGHRS; CDR2 reads YFSETQ. V lost 6 bases, J lost 2 bases, and 4 bases stayed unmatched. The CDR3 coding sequence is TGCGCCAGCACCGAGACAGGGAACTATGGCTACACCTTC. This sequence encodes CASTETGNYGYTF.

By sample share, this clonotype is medium-sized. This beta chain is off target for a library built for alpha chains, so its abundance means little. This chain connects TRBV27 to TRBJ1-2, with TRBD1 matching over 10 bases. This CDR3 spans 15 amino acids. The J segment lost 6 bases and the V segment lost 3 bases, leaving 7 bases of the junction unmatched. Germline V gene data show CDR1 as MNHEY and CDR2 as SMNVEV (reference sequence). The CDR3 sequence is CASSFTLTGGDGYTF. CDR3 nucleotides: TGTGCCAGCAGTTTTACTTTGACAGGGGGCGATGGCTACACCTTC.

A remark on this clonotype: Because the library targeted alpha chains, this beta chain is an off-target read whose size means little. This chain uses TRBV2 with TRBJ2-1; no definite D call. The germline V gene has CDR1 SNHLY and CDR2 FYNNEI. This CDR3 region has 13 residues. The V end was cut by 3 bases, the J end by 8 bases, with 11 bases between. The CDR3 loop is CASSDEGRDEQFF. The CDR3 DNA reads as TGTGCCAGCAGTGACGAAGGGCGAGATGAGCAGTTCTTC.

This clonotype is medium-sized within its sample. Found in a library prepared for alpha chains, this beta chain is an off-target read, and its abundance has little meaning. The chain uses TRBV28 and TRBJ1-2; D unclear. This CDR3 contains 12 residues. V was trimmed by 6 bases and J by 4 bases, leaving 9 bases between them. Germline V gene data show CDR1 as MDHEN and CDR2 as SYDVKM. The CDR3 loop is CASRREGYGYTF. In DNA, the CDR3 is TGTGCCAGCAGGCGTGAGGGCTATGGCTACACCTTC.

This clonotype was counted ten times or more. Because this beta chain is a stray read in a library intended to capture alpha chains, its abundance should not be given much weight. The rearrangement links TRBV20-1 to TRBJ1-1, with 9 bases lining up with TRBD1. Germline assignment: CDR1 DFQATT and CDR2 SNEGSKA (reference sequence). The CDR3 totals 14 residues. V was pared by 4 bases and J by 1 base, with 4 bases of the junction left unmatched. The CDR3 DNA follows: TGCAGTGCTACACAGGGGGCCCAGAACACTGAAGCTTTCTTT. It specifies CSATQGAQNTEAFF.

Concerning this clonotype itself: For a library built for alpha chains, this beta chain is a stray read; little rests on its size. The V call is TRBV7-9, the J call TRBJ2-2; D not certain. Trimming shortened V by 3 bases and J by 6 bases, and 8 bases separated the two germline ends. The germline gives CDR1 SEHNR, CDR2 FQNEAQ (reference sequence). This CDR3 contains 13 residues. The CDR3 nucleotides are TGTGCCAGCAGCTTCCCCGTACCCGGGGAGCTGTTTTTT. Translating gives CASSFPVPGELFF.

This clonotype has a count of ten or more. This beta chain turned up in a library designed for alpha chains; as an off-target read, its abundance says little. The chain links TRBV10-3 to TRBJ1-1; D is uncertain. CDR1 ENHRY and CDR2 SYGVKD come from the germline V gene. V was trimmed by 0 bases and J by 8 bases, leaving 7 bases between them. The CDR3 runs 12 residues. The CDR3 is CAISESYGEAFF. Written as DNA, the CDR3 is TGTGCCATCAGTGAGTCGTACGGGGAAGCTTTCTTT.